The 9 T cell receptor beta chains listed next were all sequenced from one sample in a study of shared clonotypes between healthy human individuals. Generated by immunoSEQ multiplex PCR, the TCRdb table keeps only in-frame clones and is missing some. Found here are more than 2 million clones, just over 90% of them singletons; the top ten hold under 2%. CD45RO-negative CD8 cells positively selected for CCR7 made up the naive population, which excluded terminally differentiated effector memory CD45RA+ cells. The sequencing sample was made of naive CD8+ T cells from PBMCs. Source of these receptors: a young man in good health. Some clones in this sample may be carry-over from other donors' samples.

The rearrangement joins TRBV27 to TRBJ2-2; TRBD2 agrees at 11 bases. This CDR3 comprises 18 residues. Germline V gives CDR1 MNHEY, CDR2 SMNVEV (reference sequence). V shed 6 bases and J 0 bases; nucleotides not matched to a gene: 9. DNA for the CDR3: TGTGCCAGCAGCCTAGGGTCTAGCGGGAGGTCGAACACCGGGGAGCTGTTTTTT. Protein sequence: CASSLGSSGRSNTGELFF.

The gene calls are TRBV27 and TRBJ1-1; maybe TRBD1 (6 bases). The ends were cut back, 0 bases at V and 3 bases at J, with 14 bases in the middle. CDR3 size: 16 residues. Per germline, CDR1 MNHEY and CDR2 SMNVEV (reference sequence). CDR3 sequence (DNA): TGTGCCAGCAGTTTATCAGGGGGTCGCCTCTACACTGAAGCTTTCTTT. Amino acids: CASSLSGGRLYTEAFF.

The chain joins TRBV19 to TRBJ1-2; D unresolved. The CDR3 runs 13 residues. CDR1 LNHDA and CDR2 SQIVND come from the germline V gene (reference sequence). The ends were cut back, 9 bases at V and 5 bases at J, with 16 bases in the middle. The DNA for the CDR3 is TGTGCCAGCGATGAGAGCCCGGGTTATGGCTACACCTTC. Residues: CASDESPGYGYTF.

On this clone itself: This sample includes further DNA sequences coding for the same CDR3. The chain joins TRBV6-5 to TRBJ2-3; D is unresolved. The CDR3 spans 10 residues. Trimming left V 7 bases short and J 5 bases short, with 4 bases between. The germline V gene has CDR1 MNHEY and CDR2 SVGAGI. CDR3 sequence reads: CASTGDTQYF. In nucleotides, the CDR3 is TGTGCCAGCACGGGAGATACGCAGTATTTT.

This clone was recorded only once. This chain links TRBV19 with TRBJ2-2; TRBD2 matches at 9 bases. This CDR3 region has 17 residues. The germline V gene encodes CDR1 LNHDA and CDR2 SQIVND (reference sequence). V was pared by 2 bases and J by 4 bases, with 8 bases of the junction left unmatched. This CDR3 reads CASSILRREGSTGELFF. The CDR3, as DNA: TGTGCCAGTAGTATATTGAGGCGGGAGGGCTCCACCGGGGAGCTGTTTTTT.

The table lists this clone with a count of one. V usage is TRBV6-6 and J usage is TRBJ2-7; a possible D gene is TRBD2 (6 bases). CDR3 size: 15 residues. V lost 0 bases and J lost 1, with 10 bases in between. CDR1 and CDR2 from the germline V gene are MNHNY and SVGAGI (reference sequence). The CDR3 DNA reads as TGTGCCAGCAGTTACTCGCGGGGTAAATCCTACGAGCAGTACTTC. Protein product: CASSYSRGKSYEQYF.

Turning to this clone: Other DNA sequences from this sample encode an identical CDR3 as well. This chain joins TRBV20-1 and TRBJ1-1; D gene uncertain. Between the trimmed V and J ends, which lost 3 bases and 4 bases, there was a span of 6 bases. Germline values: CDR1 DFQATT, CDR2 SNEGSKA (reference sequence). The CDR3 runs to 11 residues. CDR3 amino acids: CSASWGTEAFF. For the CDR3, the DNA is TGCAGTGCTAGTTGGGGCACTGAAGCTTTCTTT.

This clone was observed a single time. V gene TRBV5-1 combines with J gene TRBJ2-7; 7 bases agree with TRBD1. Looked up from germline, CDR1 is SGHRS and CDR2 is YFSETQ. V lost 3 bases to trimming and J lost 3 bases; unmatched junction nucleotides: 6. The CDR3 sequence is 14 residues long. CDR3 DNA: TGCGCCAGCAGCTATTCAGGGGGTGGCTACGAGCAGTACTTC. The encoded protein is CASSYSGGGYEQYF.

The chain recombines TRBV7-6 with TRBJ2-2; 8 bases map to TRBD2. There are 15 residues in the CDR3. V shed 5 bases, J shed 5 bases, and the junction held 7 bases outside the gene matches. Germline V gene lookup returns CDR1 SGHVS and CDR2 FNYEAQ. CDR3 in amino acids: CASSAGLEKTGELFF. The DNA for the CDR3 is TGTGCCAGCAGCGCGGGACTAGAGAAAACCGGGGAGCTGTTTTTT.